The clone carrying this T cell receptor beta chain was counted a few times. Its antigen is still unknown. This entry is derived from a study of T-cell reconstitution after alpha-beta-depleted transplantation in children. Study results and caveats: Some patients' high day-60 TCRbeta diversity was traced to surviving recipient T cells and thymic progenitors. Several hundred expanded graft clones reportedly supplied alpha-beta T cells about two months after transplant. Newly produced T cells mostly accounted for T-cell counts and diversity one year post-transplant.

The TCRbeta library was prepared with unique molecular identifiers. MiXCR, applied by TCRdb to the PCR reads, yields one record per CDR3 protein. The repertoire includes over 450,000 distinct CDR3 sequences, about 11% of them detected once, and 2% to 2.5% sits in the top ten. This CDR3 has 15 amino acids. CDR1 and CDR2 (germline): SGHRS, YFSETQ. Trimming stripped 0 bases from V and 7 bases from J, with 11 bases between. The J gene is TRBJ1-6, the V gene TRBV5-1; tentatively, D is TRBD1 (5 bases). Sample: PBMCs, taken before TCRalphabeta/CD19-depleted stem cell transplant. This TCR derives from a child aged 2 to 10 with inherited bone marrow failure, due to receive a stem cell transplant. Here the CDR3 reads CASSLEGVENSPLHF. The DNA of the CDR3 is TGCGCCAGCAGCTTGGAAGGGGTGGAGAATTCACCCCTCCACTTT.